These 31 T cell receptor beta chains originate from one sample sequenced in a study of blood T cell repertoires in COVID-19. The table came from immunoSEQ multiplex PCR; TCRdb's copy has only in-frame clones and leaves some out. The sample yields about 220,000 clones, around 86% seen once. Sequenced material: peripheral blood. The receptor set was obtained from a man aged 25 to 40 who had recovered from COVID-19.

This clone was found once. CDR3 sequence: CASSLGQVEKLFF. CDR3 coding DNA: TGTGCCAGCAGCTTAGGCCAGGTTGAAAAACTGTTTTTT. This chain connects TRBV13 to TRBJ1-4, with no clear D. The CDR3 spans 13 residues. Between the trimmed V and J ends, which lost 0 bases and 7 bases, there was a span of 6 bases. The germline CDR1 and CDR2 sequences are PRHDT and FYEKMQ (reference sequence). Together with reference TRBV13 and TRBJ1-4, the CDR3 gives the full variable domain: AAGVIQSPRHLIKEKRETATLKCYPIPRHDTVYWYQQGPGQDPQFLISFYEKMQSDKGSIPDRFSAQQFSDYHSELNMSSLELGDSALYFCASSLGQVEKLFFGSGTQLSVL.

The chain employs TRBV12-3 or TRBV12-4 and TRBJ1-1; D remains ambiguous. This CDR3 region has 10 residues. Trimming left V 4 bases short and J 11 bases short, with 8 bases between. The CDR3 sequence: CASSYYSAFF. Here the CDR3 DNA reads TGTGCCAGCAGTTATTACTCGGCTTTCTTT.

This clone was detected many times. V and J are TRBV9 and TRBJ2-7; 7 bases align to TRBD1. The CDR3 has 15 residues. V lost 0 bases to trimming and J lost 2 bases; unmatched junction nucleotides: 5. Germline assignment: CDR1 SGDLS and CDR2 YYNGEE. CDR3: CASSVGGTATYEQYF. CDR3 sequence (DNA): TGTGCCAGCAGCGTAGGGGGGACAGCAACCTACGAGCAGTACTTC.

The chain couples TRBV15 to TRBJ1-2; D is unclear. Looked up from germline, CDR1 is LNHNV and CDR2 is YYDKDF (reference sequence). This CDR3 region has 16 residues. V was shortened by 6 bases and J by 5 bases, with 22 bases between the two germline ends. CDR3 residues: CATRGEGRLISYGYTF. The CDR3 bases are TGTGCCACCAGGGGAGAGGGCAGACTAATTTCGTATGGCTACACCTTC.

The table lists this clone with a few counts. The chain employs TRBV10-1 and TRBJ2-1, with 16 bases matching TRBD2. The CDR3 consists of 18 residues. The germline V gene has CDR1 WNHNN and CDR2 SYGVQD (reference sequence). V lost 4 bases and J lost 6; bases outside the gene matches: 9. Written as DNA, the CDR3 is TGCGCCAGCAGTGTTGGTGGGACTAGCGGGGGGGAAATCAATGAGCAGTTCTTC. This sequence encodes CASSVGGTSGGEINEQFF.

This sequence joins TRBV30 and TRBJ2-5, with D possibly being TRBD1 (6 bases). V was clipped by 2 bases and J by 4 bases, with 17 bases between them. Germline values: CDR1 GTSNPN, CDR2 SVGIG (reference sequence). The CDR3 is 15 residues long. The CDR3 loop reads CAWSLTQGFRETQYF. CDR3 sequence (DNA): TGTGCCTGGAGTCTCACACAGGGATTTCGAGAGACCCAGTACTTC.

The genes are TRBV24-1 and TRBJ1-1, with D perhaps TRBD1 (6 bases). Germline CDR1 is KGHDR and CDR2 is SFDVKD. The germline V and J ends were trimmed by 7 bases and 1 base, with 6 bases remaining between them. The CDR3 is 12 amino acids. Written as DNA, the CDR3 is TGTGCCACCAGACAGGGGAACACTGAAGCTTTCTTT. It translates to CATRQGNTEAFF.

J is TRBJ2-3 and V is TRBV29-1; TRBD2 might be the D (6 bases). Germline values: CDR1 SQVTM, CDR2 ANQGSEA. V lost 5 bases and J 11 bases, leaving 17 bases between the germline ends. The CDR3 loop spans 12 amino acids. The CDR3 nucleotides read TGCAGCGTTTTGAAGATCGGAGGGGTGCAGTATTTT. Its translation is CSVLKIGGVQYF.

This chain joins TRBV28 and TRBJ1-2; the D is unclear. Between the trimmed V and J ends, which lost 5 bases and 4 bases, there was a span of 14 bases. Per the germline V gene, CDR1 is MDHEN and CDR2 is SYDVKM. The CDR3 consists of 14 residues. The CDR3 region is CASSPGPGFYGYTF. Written as DNA, the CDR3 is TGTGCCAGCAGTCCTGGGCCCGGCTTCTATGGCTACACCTTC.

This rearrangement joins TRBV20-1 to TRBJ1-1; D is unresolved. Germline CDR1 and CDR2: DFQATT and SNEGSKA (reference sequence). V shed 6 bases and J shed 4 bases, with 9 bases lying between them. The CDR3 runs 11 residues. CDR3 nucleotides: TGCAGTGCCTCGGGGTTCACTGAAGCTTTCTTT. Translated: CSASGFTEAFF.

CDR3 sequence (DNA): TGTGCCAGTAAACTGAACAGGGCTCCATATAGCAATCAGCCCCAGCATTTT. It specifies CASKLNRAPYSNQPQHF. The chain joins TRBV19 to TRBJ1-5; a possible D gene is TRBD1 (6 bases). The CDR3 runs 17 residues. The V gene's germline CDR1 is LNHDA and CDR2 SQIVND (reference sequence). The V gene lost 7 bases and the J gene lost 0 bases, with 19 bases spanning the gap.

This sequence joins TRBV7-2 and TRBJ1-1; D gene uncertain. This CDR3 has 13 amino acids. Trimming removed 7 bases at V and 5 bases at J, with 14 bases between. Germline values: CDR1 SGHTA, CDR2 FQGNSA. The CDR3 DNA reads as TGTGCCAGCAAGCAGTGGGGAGAGACTGAAGCTTTCTTT. As protein: CASKQWGETEAFF.

The chain employs TRBV27 and TRBJ2-7; the match to TRBD2 covers 11 bases. Unmatched junction bases numbered 7, after V lost 10 bases and J lost 2 bases. The CDR3 is 14 residues long. The germline CDR1 and CDR2 sequences are MNHEY and SMNVEV (reference sequence). The CDR3 bases are TGTGCCACCTCGACTAGCGGGGCTACCTACGAGCAGTACTTC. It is translated as CATSTSGATYEQYF.

This clone appeared a single time. This sequence joins TRBV6-5 and TRBJ2-6, with D unresolved. The CDR3 is 13 amino acids. The V gene lost 5 bases and the J gene lost 7 bases, with 9 bases spanning the gap. Per germline, CDR1 MNHEY and CDR2 SVGAGI. CDR3 coding DNA: TGTGCCAGCAGTCCCCTCTCCGCCAACGTCCTGACTTTC. This gives the protein CASSPLSANVLTF.

V and J are TRBV12-3 or TRBV12-4 and TRBJ2-2; a weak D match, TRBD2 (5 bases). The CDR3 is 12 amino acids. The ends were cut back, 7 bases at V and 6 bases at J, with 9 bases in the middle. DNA for the CDR3: TGTGCCAGCATGTCGGGGTCCGGGGAGCTGTTTTTT. Translating it yields CASMSGSGELFF.

The rearrangement joins TRBV7-9 to TRBJ2-3; D perhaps matches TRBD1 (6 bases). Germline V gene lookup returns CDR1 SEHNR and CDR2 FQNEAQ (reference sequence). The CDR3 is 15 residues long. The V and J ends lost 4 bases and 2 bases respectively, with 13 bases between them. CDR3 sequence reads: CASSSTGYLTDTQYF. CDR3 coding DNA: TGTGCCAGCAGCTCGACAGGTTACCTCACAGATACGCAGTATTTT.

V usage is TRBV27 and J usage is TRBJ2-3; the D gene is possibly TRBD2 (5 bases). Germline assignment: CDR1 MNHEY and CDR2 SMNVEV (reference sequence). The CDR3 covers 13 residues. V was pared by 0 bases and J by 9 bases, with 10 bases between. The chain's CDR3 is CASSLSAWRTQYF. DNA for the CDR3: TGTGCCAGCAGTTTATCGGCGTGGAGGACGCAGTATTTT.

CDR3 sequence: CASGTYGTGGDEQYF. DNA of the CDR3: TGTGCCAGCGGAACATACGGGACAGGGGGCGACGAGCAGTACTTC. V is TRBV6-5 and J is TRBJ2-7, with 12 bases matching TRBD1. The CDR3 has 15 amino acids. In germline, CDR1 is MNHEY, CDR2 SVGAGI. V shed 8 bases, J shed 5 bases, and the junction held 10 bases outside the gene matches.

This chain links TRBV27 with TRBJ1-1; D uncertain. Trimming pared 2 bases from V and 9 bases from J, leaving 7 bases between. Germline V gene lookup returns CDR1 MNHEY and CDR2 SMNVEV (reference sequence). This CDR3 region has 11 residues. The CDR3 DNA sequence: TGTGCCAGCAGTTTAGGGCCGCAAGCTTTCTTT. Encoded protein: CASSLGPQAFF.

In nucleotides, the CDR3 is TGCGCCAGCAGCTTGGCCGGGGCGCGGGGAAGCTCCTACAATGAGCAGTTCTTC. It translates to CASSLAGARGSSYNEQFF. This chain uses TRBV5-1 with TRBJ2-1; the D gene is possibly TRBD2 (6 bases). V lost 0 bases, J lost 0 bases, and 16 bases lay in between. The CDR3 is made up of 18 amino acids. The germline CDR1 and CDR2 sequences are SGHRS and YFSETQ.

The J gene is TRBJ1-1, the V gene TRBV30; D is undetermined. The V gene's germline CDR1 is GTSNPN and CDR2 SVGIG (reference sequence). V gave up 5 bases and J gave up 0 bases, with 10 bases separating them. The CDR3 runs to 13 residues. DNA of the CDR3: TGTGCCTGGGCCCGAGGGTTGAACACTGAAGCTTTCTTT. Protein product: CAWARGLNTEAFF.

The chain employs TRBV30 and TRBJ1-6, with 8 bases lining up with TRBD1. The CDR3 contains 15 residues. After removal of 4 bases from V and 7 bases from J, the junction contained 9 bases not matched to a gene. The V gene's germline CDR1 is GTSNPN and CDR2 SVGIG (reference sequence). The CDR3 coding sequence is TGTGCCTGGACACAGGACAGGGAAGAGAATTCACCCCTCCACTTT. Translated, it gives CAWTQDREENSPLHF.

This clone appeared a few times. The rearrangement joins TRBV6-5 to TRBJ2-3; tentative D call: TRBD2 (6 bases). With 4 bases removed from V and 0 bases from J, the gap between germline ends came to 11 bases. The germline V gene encodes CDR1 MNHEY and CDR2 SVGAGI. This CDR3 has 15 amino acids. This CDR3 reads CASSSWAGSTDTQYF. The CDR3 DNA reads as TGTGCCAGCAGTTCATGGGCGGGGAGCACAGATACGCAGTATTTT.

This clone was seen a single time. The rearrangement links TRBV28 to TRBJ1-1, with D unresolved. V was pared by 2 bases and J by 6 bases, with 13 bases between. CDR1 is MDHEN, CDR2 SYDVKM, per germline. The CDR3 covers 14 residues. The CDR3 sequence is CASSLRRSGSEAFF. DNA for the CDR3: TGTGCCAGCAGTTTACGCAGGTCGGGATCTGAAGCTTTCTTT.

The rearrangement links TRBV5-1 to TRBJ2-3; 10 bases are shared with TRBD1. From germline, CDR1 is SGHRS and CDR2 YFSETQ. Trimming at V came to 0 bases and at J to 4 bases, leaving 5 bases not matched to a gene. The CDR3 runs 16 residues. The CDR3 region is CASSLAGDRGADTQYF. CDR3 nucleotide sequence: TGCGCCAGCAGCTTGGCGGGGGACAGGGGAGCAGATACGCAGTATTTT.

This clone has a single count. The chain has TRBV21-1 and TRBJ1-2. TRBV21-1 constitutes a pseudogene. The CDR3 is made up of 13 amino acids. CDR3: CASSKAPEGTDTF. For the CDR3, the DNA is TGTGCCAGCAGCAAAGCCCCCGAGGGTACGGACACCTTC.

V gene TRBV6-2 or TRBV6-3 combines with J gene TRBJ1-1; 8 nucleotides match TRBD1. Germline assignment: CDR1 MNHEY and CDR2 SVGEGT. V dropped 0 bases and J dropped 0; count of bases not matched to a gene: 9. This CDR3 has 18 residues. The CDR3 sequence is CASSYSTWGDRLNTEAFF. The CDR3 DNA reads TGTGCCAGCAGTTACTCGACTTGGGGGGACAGGTTGAACACTGAAGCTTTCTTT.

The chain employs TRBV5-5 and TRBJ1-5, with D maybe TRBD1 (5 bases). Germline CDR1 SGHKS, CDR2 YYEKEE (reference sequence). Trimming stripped 4 bases from V and 0 bases from J, with 14 bases between. CDR3 length: 16 amino acids. Written as DNA, the CDR3 is TGTGCCAGCAGCCTCCGCCGGGGGAATAGCAATCAGCCCCAGCATTTT. Protein sequence: CASSLRRGNSNQPQHF.

This chain connects TRBV18 to TRBJ2-5; 7 bases fit TRBD2. Germline V lookup: CDR1 KGHSH, CDR2 LQKENI. This CDR3 spans 13 amino acids. V lost 3 bases, J lost 5 bases, and 3 bases stayed unmatched. The CDR3 is CASSPPRGETQYF. The CDR3 bases are TGTGCCAGCTCACCCCCGCGGGGGGAGACCCAGTACTTC.

The V gene is TRBV7-2, the J gene TRBJ2-3, with 7 bases lining up with TRBD2. Trimming took 1 base from V and 8 from J; bases not matched to a gene: 9. CDR1 and CDR2 from the germline V gene are SGHTA and FQGNSA. The CDR3 contains 15 residues. In DNA, the CDR3 is TGTGCCAGCAGCTTAGTCGCGGCGGGGGAGGGTACGCAGTATTTT. Protein sequence: CASSLVAAGEGTQYF.

This chain links TRBV6-2 or TRBV6-3 with TRBJ2-7, with D perhaps TRBD1 (5 bases). Per the germline V gene, CDR1 is MNHEY and CDR2 is SVGEGT. CDR3 length: 17 residues. Trimming removed 0 bases at V and 0 bases at J, with 15 bases between. In DNA form, the CDR3 reads TGTGCCAGCAGTTACTCGTTGACCGACAGTAGCTCCTACGAGCAGTACTTC. It codes for CASSYSLTDSSSYEQYF.